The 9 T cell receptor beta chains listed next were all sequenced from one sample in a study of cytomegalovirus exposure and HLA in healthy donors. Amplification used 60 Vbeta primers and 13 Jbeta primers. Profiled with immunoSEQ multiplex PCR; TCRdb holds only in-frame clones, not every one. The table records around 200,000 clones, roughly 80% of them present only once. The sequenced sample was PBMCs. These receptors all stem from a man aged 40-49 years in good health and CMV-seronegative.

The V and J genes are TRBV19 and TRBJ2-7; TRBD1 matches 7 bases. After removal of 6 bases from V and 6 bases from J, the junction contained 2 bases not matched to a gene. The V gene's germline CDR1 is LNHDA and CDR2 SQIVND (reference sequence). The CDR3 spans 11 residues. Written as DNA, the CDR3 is TGTGCCAGTAGAGGGGACAGCGAGCAGTACTTC. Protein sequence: CASRGDSEQYF.

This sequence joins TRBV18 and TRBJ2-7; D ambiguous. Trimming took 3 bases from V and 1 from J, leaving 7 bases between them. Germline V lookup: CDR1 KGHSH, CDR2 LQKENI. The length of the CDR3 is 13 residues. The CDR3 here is CASSPENSYEQYF. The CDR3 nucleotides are TGTGCCAGCTCACCCGAGAATTCCTACGAGCAGTACTTC.

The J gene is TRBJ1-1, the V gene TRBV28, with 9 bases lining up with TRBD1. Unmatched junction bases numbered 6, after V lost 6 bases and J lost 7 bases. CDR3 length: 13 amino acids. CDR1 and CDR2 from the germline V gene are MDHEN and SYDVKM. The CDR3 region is CASSTQGADEAFF. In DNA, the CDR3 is TGTGCCAGCAGCACACAGGGGGCGGATGAAGCTTTCTTT.

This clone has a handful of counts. DNA of the CDR3: TGCGCCAGCAGCCCGTACGTATCGACCGGAGGGGAGAACTACAATGAGCAGTTCTTC. The encoded protein is CASSPYVSTGGENYNEQFF. The rearrangement joins TRBV5-1 to TRBJ2-1, with D maybe TRBD2 (6 bases). Germline lookup yields CDR1 SGHRS and CDR2 YFSETQ. This CDR3 is built from 19 residues. Trimming took off 4 bases at V and 3 bases at J, with 26 bases between the two ends. The full variable domain, completed using reference TRBV5-1 and TRBJ2-1, is KAGVTQTPRYLIKTRGQQVTLSCSPISGHRSVSWYQQTPGQGLQFLFEYFSETQRNKGNFPGRFSGRQFSNSRSEMNVSTLELGDSALYLCASSPYVSTGGENYNEQFFGPGTRLTVL.

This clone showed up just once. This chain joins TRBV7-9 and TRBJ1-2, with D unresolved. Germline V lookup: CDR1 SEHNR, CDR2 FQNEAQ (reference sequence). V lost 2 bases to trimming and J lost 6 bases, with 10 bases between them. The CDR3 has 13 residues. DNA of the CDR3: TGTGCCAGCAGCTTACCAGAATATCATGGCTACACCTTC. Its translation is CASSLPEYHGYTF.

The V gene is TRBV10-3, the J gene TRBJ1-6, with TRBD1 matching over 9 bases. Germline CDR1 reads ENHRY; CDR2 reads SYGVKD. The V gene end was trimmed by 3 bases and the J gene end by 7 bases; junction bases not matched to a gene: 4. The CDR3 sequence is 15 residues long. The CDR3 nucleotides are TGTGCCATCAGTGACCCGGGACAGGGAAATTCACCCCTCCACTTT. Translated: CAISDPGQGNSPLHF.

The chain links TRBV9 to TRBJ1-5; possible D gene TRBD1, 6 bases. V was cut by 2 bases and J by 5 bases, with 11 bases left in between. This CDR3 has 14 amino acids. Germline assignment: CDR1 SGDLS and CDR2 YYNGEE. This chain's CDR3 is CASSVGADYQPQHF. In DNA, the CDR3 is TGTGCCAGCAGCGTGGGGGCGGATTATCAGCCCCAGCATTTT.

CDR3 region: CASSNTGGRTEAFF. DNA for the CDR3: TGTGCCAGCAGCAACACAGGGGGCCGGACTGAAGCTTTCTTT. This rearrangement joins TRBV5-6 to TRBJ1-1; the match to TRBD1 covers 9 bases. The junction had 6 bases not matched to a gene; V was cut back by 4 bases and J by 5 bases. From germline, CDR1 is SGHDT and CDR2 YYEEEE. This CDR3 comprises 14 residues.

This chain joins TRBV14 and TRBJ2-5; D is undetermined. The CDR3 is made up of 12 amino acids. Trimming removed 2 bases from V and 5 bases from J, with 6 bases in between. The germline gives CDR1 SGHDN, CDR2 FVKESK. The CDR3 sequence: CASSQNRETQYF. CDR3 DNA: TGTGCCAGCAGCCAAAATCGGGAGACCCAGTACTTC.